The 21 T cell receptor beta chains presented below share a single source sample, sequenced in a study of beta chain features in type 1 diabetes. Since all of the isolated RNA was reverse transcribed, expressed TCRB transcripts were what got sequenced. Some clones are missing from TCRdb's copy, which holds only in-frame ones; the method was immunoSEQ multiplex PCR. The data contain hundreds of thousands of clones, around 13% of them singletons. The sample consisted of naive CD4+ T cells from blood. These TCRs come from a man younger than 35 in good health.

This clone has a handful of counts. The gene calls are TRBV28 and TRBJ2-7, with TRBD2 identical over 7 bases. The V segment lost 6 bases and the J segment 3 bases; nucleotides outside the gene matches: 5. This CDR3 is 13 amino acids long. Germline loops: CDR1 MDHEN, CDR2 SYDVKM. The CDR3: CASRSPGGYEQYF. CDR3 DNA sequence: TGTGCCAGCAGGTCACCGGGAGGCTACGAGCAGTACTTC.

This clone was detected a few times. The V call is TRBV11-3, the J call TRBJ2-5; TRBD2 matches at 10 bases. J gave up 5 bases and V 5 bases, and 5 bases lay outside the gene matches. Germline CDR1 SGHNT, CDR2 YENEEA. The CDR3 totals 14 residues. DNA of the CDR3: TGTGCCAGCAGCCCGGGACTAGCGTCGGAGACCCAGTACTTC. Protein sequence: CASSPGLASETQYF.

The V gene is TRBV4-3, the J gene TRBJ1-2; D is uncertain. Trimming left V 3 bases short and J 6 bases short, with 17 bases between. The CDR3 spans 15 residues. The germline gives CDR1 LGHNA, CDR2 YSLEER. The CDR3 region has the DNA TGCGCCAGCAGCCACGCGATCTCCCCCAGGAATGGCTACACCTTC. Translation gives CASSHAISPRNGYTF.

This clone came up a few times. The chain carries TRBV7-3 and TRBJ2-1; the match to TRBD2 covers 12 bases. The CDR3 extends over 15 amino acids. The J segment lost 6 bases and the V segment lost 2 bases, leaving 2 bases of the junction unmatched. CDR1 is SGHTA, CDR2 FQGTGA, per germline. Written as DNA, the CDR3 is TGTGCCAGCAGCTTACGGACTAGCGGGACCAATGAGCAGTTCTTC. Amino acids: CASSLRTSGTNEQFF.

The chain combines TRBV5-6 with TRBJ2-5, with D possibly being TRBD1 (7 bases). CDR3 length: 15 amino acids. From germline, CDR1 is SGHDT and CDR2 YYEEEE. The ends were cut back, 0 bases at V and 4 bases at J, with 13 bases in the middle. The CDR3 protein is CASSLGQGGGETQYF. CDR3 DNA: TGTGCCAGCAGCTTGGGACAGGGAGGAGGAGAGACCCAGTACTTC.

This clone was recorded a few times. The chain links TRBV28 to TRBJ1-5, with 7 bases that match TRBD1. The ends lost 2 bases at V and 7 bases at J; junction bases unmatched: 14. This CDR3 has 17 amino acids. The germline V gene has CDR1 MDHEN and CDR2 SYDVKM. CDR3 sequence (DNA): TGTGCCAGCAGTTTAGACCCCCGGGACAGTCCGGGGCAGCCCCAGCATTTT. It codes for CASSLDPRDSPGQPQHF.

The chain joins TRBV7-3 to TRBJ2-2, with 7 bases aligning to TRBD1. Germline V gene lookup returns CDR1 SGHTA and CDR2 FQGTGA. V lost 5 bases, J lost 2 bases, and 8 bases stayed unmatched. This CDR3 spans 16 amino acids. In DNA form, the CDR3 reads TGTGCCAGCAGCCTCTCCGGGACAGATAACACCGGGGAGCTGTTTTTT. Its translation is CASSLSGTDNTGELFF.

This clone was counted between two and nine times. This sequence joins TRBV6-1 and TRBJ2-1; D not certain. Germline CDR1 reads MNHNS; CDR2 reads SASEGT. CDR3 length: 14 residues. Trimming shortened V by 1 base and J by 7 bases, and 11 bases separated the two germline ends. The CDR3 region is CASSEVNSFNEQFF. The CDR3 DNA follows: TGTGCCAGCAGTGAAGTTAACAGCTTTAATGAGCAGTTCTTC.

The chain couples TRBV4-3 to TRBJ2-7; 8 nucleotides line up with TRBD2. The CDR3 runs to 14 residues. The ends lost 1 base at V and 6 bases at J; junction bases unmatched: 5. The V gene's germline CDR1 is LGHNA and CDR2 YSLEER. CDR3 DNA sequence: TGCGCCAGCAGCCAAGTGGCGCGGGGGGCCGAGCAGTACTTC. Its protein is CASSQVARGAEQYF.

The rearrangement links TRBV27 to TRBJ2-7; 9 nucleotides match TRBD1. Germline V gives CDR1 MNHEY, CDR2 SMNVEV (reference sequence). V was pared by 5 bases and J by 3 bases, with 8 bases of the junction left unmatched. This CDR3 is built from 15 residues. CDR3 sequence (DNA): TGTGCCAGCAGTCCCACGCGGACAGGGGTCTACGAGCAGTACTTC. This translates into CASSPTRTGVYEQYF.

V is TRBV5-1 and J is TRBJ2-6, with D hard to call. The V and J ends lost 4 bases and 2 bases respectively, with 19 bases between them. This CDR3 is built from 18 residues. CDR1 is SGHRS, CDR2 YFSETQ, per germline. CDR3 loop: CASSPNRPGTPGANVLTF. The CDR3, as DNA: TGCGCCAGCAGCCCAAACCGGCCAGGTACCCCTGGGGCCAACGTCCTGACTTTC.

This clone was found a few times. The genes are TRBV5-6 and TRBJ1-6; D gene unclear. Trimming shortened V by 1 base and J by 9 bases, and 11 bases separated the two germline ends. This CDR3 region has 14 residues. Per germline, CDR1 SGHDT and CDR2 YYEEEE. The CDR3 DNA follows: TGTGCCAGCAGCTTGTTAGAAAGAGGTTCACCCCTCCACTTT. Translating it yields CASSLLERGSPLHF.

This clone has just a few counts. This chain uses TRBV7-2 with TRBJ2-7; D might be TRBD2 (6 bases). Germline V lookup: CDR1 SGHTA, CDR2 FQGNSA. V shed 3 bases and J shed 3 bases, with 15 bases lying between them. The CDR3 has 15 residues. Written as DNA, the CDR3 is TGTGCCAGCAGCTTCATACCCGGGACTTACTACGAGCAGTACTTC. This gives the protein CASSFIPGTYYEQYF.

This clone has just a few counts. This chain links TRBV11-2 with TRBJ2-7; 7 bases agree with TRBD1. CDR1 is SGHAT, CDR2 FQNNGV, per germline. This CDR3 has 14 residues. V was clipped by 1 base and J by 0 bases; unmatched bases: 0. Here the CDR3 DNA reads TGTGCCAGCAGCTTAGGGGACAGCTCCTACGAGCAGTACTTC. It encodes CASSLGDSSYEQYF.

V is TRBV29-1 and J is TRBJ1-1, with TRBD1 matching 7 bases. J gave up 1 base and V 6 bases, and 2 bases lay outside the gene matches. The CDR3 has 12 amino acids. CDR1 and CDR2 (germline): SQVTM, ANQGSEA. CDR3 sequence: CSVHRGNTEAFF. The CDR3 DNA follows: TGCAGCGTGCACAGGGGGAACACTGAAGCTTTCTTT.

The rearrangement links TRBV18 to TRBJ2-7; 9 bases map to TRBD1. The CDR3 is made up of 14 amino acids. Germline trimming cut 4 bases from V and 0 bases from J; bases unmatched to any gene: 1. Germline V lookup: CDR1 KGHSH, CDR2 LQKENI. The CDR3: CASSRTGASYEQYF. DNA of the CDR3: TGTGCCAGCTCACGGACAGGGGCCTCCTACGAGCAGTACTTC.

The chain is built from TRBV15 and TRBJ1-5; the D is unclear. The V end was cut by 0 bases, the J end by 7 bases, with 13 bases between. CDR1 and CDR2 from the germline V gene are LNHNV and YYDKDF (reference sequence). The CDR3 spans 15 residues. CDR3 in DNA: TGTGCCACCAGCAGAGATCTTACCCCCCTACAGCCCCAGCATTTT. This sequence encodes CATSRDLTPLQPQHF.

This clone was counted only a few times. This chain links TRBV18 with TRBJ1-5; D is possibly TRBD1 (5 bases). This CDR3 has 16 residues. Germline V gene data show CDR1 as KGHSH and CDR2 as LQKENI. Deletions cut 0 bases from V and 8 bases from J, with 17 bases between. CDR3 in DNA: TGTGCCAGCTCACCACCTCGGGCAGGGTCCAGTGAGCCCCAGCATTTT. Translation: CASSPPRAGSSEPQHF. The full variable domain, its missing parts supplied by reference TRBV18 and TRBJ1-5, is NAGVMQNPRHLVRRRGQEARLRCSPMKGHSHVYWYRQLPEEGLKFMVYLQKENIIDESGMPKERFSAEFPKEGPSILRIQQVVRGDSAAYFCASSPPRAGSSEPQHFGDGTRLSIL.

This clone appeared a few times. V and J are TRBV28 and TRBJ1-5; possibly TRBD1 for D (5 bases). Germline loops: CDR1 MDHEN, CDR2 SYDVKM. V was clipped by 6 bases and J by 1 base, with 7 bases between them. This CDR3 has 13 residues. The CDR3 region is CASSRQSNQPQHF. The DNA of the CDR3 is TGTGCCAGCAGCCGACAGAGCAATCAGCCCCAGCATTTT.

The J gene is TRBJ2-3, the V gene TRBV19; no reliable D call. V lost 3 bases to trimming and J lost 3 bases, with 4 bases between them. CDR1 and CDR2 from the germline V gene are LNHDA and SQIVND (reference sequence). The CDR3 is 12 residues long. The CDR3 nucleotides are TGTGCCAGTAGTATTTCGACAGATACGCAGTATTTT. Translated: CASSISTDTQYF.

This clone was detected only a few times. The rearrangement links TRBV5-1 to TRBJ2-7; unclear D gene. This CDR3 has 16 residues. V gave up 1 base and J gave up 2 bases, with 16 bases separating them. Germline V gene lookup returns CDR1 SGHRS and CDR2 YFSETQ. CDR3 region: CASSLLETWLTYEQYF. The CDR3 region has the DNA TGCGCCAGCAGCTTGCTTGAAACCTGGCTTACCTACGAGCAGTACTTC.